Below are 20 T cell receptor beta chains sequenced from a single sample in a study of shared clonotypes between healthy human individuals. The protocol was immunoSEQ multiplex PCR, while the TCRdb copy is restricted to in-frame clones and leaves out a portion. This table holds fewer than 1 million clones, around 96% found once. The naive CD8 fraction comprised CD45RO-negative cells positively selected for CCR7 and excluded terminally differentiated effector memory CD45RA+ cells. Sequencing was done on a sample of naive CD8+ T cells sorted from blood. The receptor source for this set is a young man in good health.

Only one count was recorded for this clone. The chain carries TRBV7-2 and TRBJ2-7; a weak D match, TRBD2 (7 bases). This CDR3 spans 17 amino acids. Germline values: CDR1 SGHTA, CDR2 FQGNSA. Trimming cost V 4 bases and J 7 bases, with 26 bases left between them. This CDR3 reads CASSYRPTGRGAWEQYF. In DNA, the CDR3 is TGTGCCAGCAGCTACCGGCCAACAGGGAGGGGCGCTTGGGAGCAGTACTTC.

V is TRBV27 and J is TRBJ2-7, with TRBD2 matching 7 bases. Germline CDR1 reads MNHEY; CDR2 reads SMNVEV (reference sequence). J was trimmed by 2 bases and V by 7 bases; bases with no gene match: 5. The CDR3 has 13 residues. The CDR3 DNA is TGTGCCAGCAAGCCTAGCGGACCCTACGAGCAGTACTTC. Protein sequence: CASKPSGPYEQYF.

The rearrangement uses TRBV9 and TRBJ2-1; D is possibly TRBD2 (6 bases). The V and J ends lost 4 bases and 12 bases respectively, with 14 bases between them. CDR3 length: 12 residues. Germline loops: CDR1 SGDLS, CDR2 YYNGEE. For the CDR3, the DNA is TGTGCCAGCAGCCCGGGACGGAGGGGGCAGTTCTTC. It yields the protein CASSPGRRGQFF.

The V call is TRBV27, the J call TRBJ2-1, with D tentatively TRBD2 (5 bases). CDR1 and CDR2 from the germline V gene are MNHEY and SMNVEV (reference sequence). The CDR3 is made up of 14 amino acids. V was trimmed by 3 bases and J by 5 bases, leaving 11 bases between them. The CDR3 is CASSFGSDNNEQFF. The CDR3 DNA reads as TGTGCCAGCAGTTTTGGTAGCGATAACAATGAGCAGTTCTTC.

Of note for this clone: Compared with germline, one end of the junction differs, possibly owing to a read error. This rearrangement joins TRBV15 to TRBJ2-1; D is ambiguous. Per the germline V gene, CDR1 is LNHNV and CDR2 is YYDKDF (reference sequence). The CDR3 sequence is 13 residues long. The CDR3 is CATSRDVLRKVVF. DNA for the CDR3: TGTGCCACCAGCAGAGATGTTCTTAGGAAGGTGGTCTTC.

The rearrangement links TRBV14 to TRBJ2-7, with 7 bases identical to TRBD1. The CDR3 loop spans 15 amino acids. Germline V gives CDR1 SGHDN, CDR2 FVKESK. The V segment lost 0 bases and the J segment 3 bases; nucleotides outside the gene matches: 5. In DNA form, the CDR3 reads TGTGCCAGCAGCCAAGAGAGGACAGGATACTACGAGCAGTACTTC. Amino acid sequence: CASSQERTGYYEQYF.

As to this clone: The same CDR3 arises from other DNA sequences in this sample as well. V usage is TRBV25-1 and J usage is TRBJ2-1; 11 positions match TRBD2. The V and J ends lost 3 bases and 5 bases, in that order; junction bases with no gene match: 3. CDR3 length equals 15 residues. Germline loops: CDR1 MGHDK, CDR2 SYGVNS. This CDR3 reads CASSEGTSGDNEQFF. In DNA form, the CDR3 reads TGTGCCAGCAGTGAGGGGACTAGCGGCGACAATGAGCAGTTCTTC.

The chain joins TRBV6-1 to TRBJ1-5; D not resolved. The CDR3 length is 16 residues. Germline CDR1 is MNHNS and CDR2 is SASEGT. The V end was cut by 2 bases, the J end by 0 bases, with 11 bases between. The CDR3 sequence: CASSELMSDSNQPQHF. CDR3 nucleotides: TGTGCCAGCAGTGAATTGATGTCCGATAGCAATCAGCCCCAGCATTTT.

The V call is TRBV2, the J call TRBJ2-7; D is ambiguous. Trimming stripped 2 bases from V and 0 bases from J, with 14 bases between. There are 16 residues in the CDR3. Germline V gene lookup returns CDR1 SNHLY and CDR2 FYNNEI. The CDR3 spells CASSERADLSSYEQYF. The CDR3 DNA sequence: TGTGCCAGCAGTGAAAGGGCAGACCTAAGCTCCTACGAGCAGTACTTC.

The rearrangement joins TRBV5-6 to TRBJ2-7; D is undetermined. V shed 2 bases and J shed 3 bases, with 6 bases lying between them. The germline CDR1 and CDR2 sequences are SGHDT and YYEEEE. The CDR3 is made up of 12 amino acids. The CDR3 bases are TGTGCCAGCAGCTTTCAGAACTACGAGCAGTACTTC. This encodes CASSFQNYEQYF.

Only one count was recorded for this clone. V and J are TRBV19 and TRBJ2-7; D remains unclear. V lost 3 bases, J lost 3 bases, and 9 bases lay in between. Germline V gives CDR1 LNHDA, CDR2 SQIVND (reference sequence). The CDR3 loop spans 13 amino acids. The CDR3 sequence: CASSIGGIYEQYF. In DNA form, the CDR3 reads TGTGCCAGTAGTATTGGCGGTATCTACGAGCAGTACTTC.

A single count supports this clone. The CDR3 protein is CASKGLGADFEKLFF. In DNA form, the CDR3 reads TGTGCCAGCAAAGGACTGGGGGCGGATTTTGAAAAACTGTTTTTT. J is TRBJ1-4 and V is TRBV2, with D perhaps TRBD1 (6 bases). With 7 bases removed from V and 7 bases from J, the gap between germline ends came to 19 bases. Germline V CDR1 and CDR2: SNHLY, FYNNEI. This CDR3 has 15 amino acids.

The V and J genes are TRBV7-8 and TRBJ2-5; D is uncertain. V was clipped by 5 bases and J by 2 bases, with 9 bases between them. Germline CDR1 and CDR2: SGHVS and FQNEAQ. This CDR3 is built from 13 residues. As DNA, the CDR3 is TGTGCCAGCAGCCCCATCTGGCAAGAGACCCAGTACTTC. Translation: CASSPIWQETQYF.

The rearrangement joins TRBV2 to TRBJ1-5; the D gene is possibly TRBD1 (5 bases). Per germline, CDR1 SNHLY and CDR2 FYNNEI. This CDR3 is built from 15 residues. The V gene lost 10 bases and the J gene lost 2 bases, with 18 bases spanning the gap. The CDR3 sequence: CAIVEVGEGNQPQHF. The CDR3 coding sequence is TGTGCCATCGTCGAGGTGGGGGAAGGCAATCAGCCCCAGCATTTT.

The chain recombines TRBV19 with TRBJ1-1; no clear D gene. The ends were cut back, 7 bases at V and 8 bases at J, with 11 bases in the middle. The CDR3 extends over 11 amino acids. CDR1 and CDR2 from the germline V gene are LNHDA and SQIVND (reference sequence). CDR3 sequence: CASISGLEAFF. CDR3 bases: TGTGCCAGTATTTCAGGATTAGAAGCTTTCTTT.

V and J are TRBV7-9 and TRBJ2-3; TRBD2 is a possible D gene (6 bases). Germline values: CDR1 SEHNR, CDR2 FQNEAQ (reference sequence). CDR3 length: 14 amino acids. V lost 3 bases, J lost 4 bases, and 11 bases lay in between. CDR3 DNA sequence: TGTGCCAGCAGCTTTACGCGGGAAGCAGATACGCAGTATTTT. This encodes CASSFTREADTQYF.

The chain links TRBV9 to TRBJ2-1; 7 bases line up with TRBD2. The V gene end was trimmed by 3 bases and the J gene end by 9 bases; junction bases not matched to a gene: 0. This CDR3 spans 11 amino acids. The germline V gene has CDR1 SGDLS and CDR2 YYNGEE. The CDR3 reads CASSASGEQFF. CDR3 in DNA: TGTGCCAGCAGCGCTAGCGGTGAGCAGTTCTTC.

The chain combines TRBV10-3 with TRBJ2-5; perhaps TRBD1 as D (5 bases). The CDR3 is 14 amino acids. The V end lost 10 bases, the J end lost 2 bases, and 17 bases lay between the germline ends. Germline V gene sequence: CDR1 ENHRY, CDR2 SYGVKD. The CDR3 reads CARAIGHFQETQYF. In DNA form, the CDR3 reads TGTGCCAGAGCGATTGGACATTTTCAAGAGACCCAGTACTTC.

V is TRBV27 and J is TRBJ2-7; D gene unclear. V lost 3 bases, J lost 3 bases, and 9 bases lay in between. This CDR3 comprises 13 residues. CDR1 is MNHEY, CDR2 SMNVEV, per germline (reference sequence). The CDR3 is CASSLSDNYEQYF. The CDR3 DNA follows: TGTGCCAGCAGTTTGTCAGACAACTACGAGCAGTACTTC.

The chain carries TRBV5-1 and TRBJ2-5, with no clear D. Germline V lookup: CDR1 SGHRS, CDR2 YFSETQ. V lost 6 bases and J lost 1, with 7 bases in between. The CDR3 is 12 amino acids. CDR3 loop: CASTGTQETQYF. DNA of the CDR3: TGCGCCAGCACCGGAACCCAAGAGACCCAGTACTTC.